Sequencing of this T cell receptor beta chain was carried out in a study of blood T cell repertoires in COVID-19. Study as a whole: Samples representing acute and convalescent COVID-19 were sourced from the United States, Italy and Spain.

Germline V gene data show CDR1 as SQVTM and CDR2 as ANQGSEA. Trimming cost V 7 bases and J 0 bases, with 12 bases left between them. CDR3 length: 13 amino acids. Clones were read by immunoSEQ multiplex PCR, and TCRdb kept only the in-frame ones, dropping some. This sample has approximately 200,000 clones, with approximately 80% found just once. In assigning cohorts, the study relied on participant-reported clinical history. Two negative PCRs, clearance, or symptom resolution had been documented for recovered Cohort 3 donors. The clonotype was recovered from a man aged 35 to 55 who had recovered from COVID-19. V usage is TRBV29-1 and J usage is TRBJ1-1, with a weak D call TRBD1 (5 bases). Sequenced: PBMCs or T cells enriched from blood (not recorded which). In DNA form, the CDR3 reads TGCAGCGGCGCAGGGAGGTTGAACACTGAAGCTTTCTTT. This translates into CSGAGRLNTEAFF.